This passage covers 18 T cell receptor beta chains from one sample sequenced in a study of CD8 T cells in ankylosing spondylitis. A single record per CDR3 protein comes from TCRdb applying MiXCR to the 5' RACE reads. The table has some 6,000 distinct CDR3 sequences, approximately 2.1% seen once. The sequenced sample consisted of blood, either unsorted or a sorted T cell fraction (not recorded which). Source of these receptors: a male donor with ankylosing spondylitis or in good health (not recorded which).

The sample holds many counts of this clonotype. This chain links TRBV9 with TRBJ2-1; D gene uncertain. This CDR3 comprises 15 residues. Germline V CDR1 and CDR2: SGDLS, YYNGEE. V was pared by 0 bases and J by 4 bases, with 11 bases between. CDR3 sequence reads: CASSVGEVEYNEQFF. As DNA, the CDR3 is TGTGCCAGCAGCGTAGGCGAGGTCGAGTACAATGAGCAGTTCTTC.

This clonotype was detected ten times or more. CDR3 DNA sequence: TGTGCCAGCAGCCTCGGGACCGTCACGACAGATACGCAGTATTTT. This gives the protein CASSLGTVTTDTQYF. The chain combines TRBV9 with TRBJ2-3; possibly TRBD1 or TRBD2 for D (5 bases each). Germline CDR1 reads SGDLS; CDR2 reads YYNGEE. The V end was cut by 4 bases, the J end by 3 bases, with 15 bases between. The CDR3 is 15 residues long.

The table lists this clonotype with many counts. This sequence joins TRBV9 and TRBJ2-5, with 9 bases fitting TRBD1. From germline, CDR1 is SGDLS and CDR2 YYNGEE. The CDR3 runs to 15 residues. V gave up 4 bases and J gave up 0 bases; unmatched junction bases: 4. This chain's CDR3 is CASSPGTGYQETQYF. CDR3 sequence (DNA): TGTGCCAGCAGCCCCGGGACAGGGTACCAAGAGACCCAGTACTTC. The full variable domain, completed using reference TRBV9 and TRBJ2-5, is DSGVTQTPKHLITATGQRVTLRCSPRSGDLSVYWYQQSLDQGLQFLIQYYNGEERAKGNILERFSAQQFPDLHSELNLSSLELGDSALYFCASSPGTGYQETQYFGPGTRLLVL.

The sample holds many counts of this clonotype. The V call is TRBV9, the J call TRBJ1-6; D uncertain. V lost 3 bases and J 9 bases, leaving 10 bases between the germline ends. From germline, CDR1 is SGDLS and CDR2 YYNGEE. The CDR3 runs to 13 residues. The CDR3 loop is CASSDPYGSPLHF. CDR3 nucleotide sequence: TGTGCCAGCAGCGACCCTTATGGTTCACCCCTCCACTTT.

Relative to its sample, this clonotype is medium-sized (0.01 to 0.1%). The V call is TRBV9, the J call TRBJ2-7, with 9 nucleotides matching TRBD2. There are 15 residues in the CDR3. Germline CDR1 SGDLS, CDR2 YYNGEE. V was clipped by 0 bases and J by 3 bases; unmatched bases: 4. The CDR3 loop is CASSVGSSGSYEQYF. Here the CDR3 DNA reads TGTGCCAGCAGCGTAGGTAGTAGCGGGAGCTACGAGCAGTACTTC.

This clonotype was counted at least ten times. The chain uses TRBV9 and TRBJ2-7; D unclear. This CDR3 has 13 amino acids. Trimming shortened V by 4 bases and J by 3 bases, and 11 bases separated the two germline ends. Germline assignment: CDR1 SGDLS and CDR2 YYNGEE. In DNA, the CDR3 is TGTGCCAGCAGCCCCCCGTCGGGCTACGAGCAGTACTTC. This sequence encodes CASSPPSGYEQYF.

This clonotype came up many times. The CDR3 region has the DNA TGTGCCAGCAGCGTAGGGGACAGCTACGAGCAGTACTTC. This codes for CASSVGDSYEQYF. V and J are TRBV9 and TRBJ2-7, with TRBD1 identical over 7 bases. CDR1 is SGDLS, CDR2 YYNGEE, per germline. The CDR3 sequence is 13 residues long. V shed 0 bases and J 3 bases; nucleotides not matched to a gene: 0.

This clonotype was counted many times. The V gene is TRBV9, the J gene TRBJ2-7; weak D call: TRBD1 (5 bases). Trimming pared 4 bases from V and 6 bases from J, leaving 17 bases between. The germline CDR1 and CDR2 sequences are SGDLS and YYNGEE. The CDR3 consists of 14 residues. CDR3 loop: CASSTALLQGEQYF. The CDR3 DNA sequence: TGTGCCAGCAGCACGGCCCTACTCCAGGGCGAGCAGTACTTC.

This clonotype was recorded at least ten times. The chain has TRBV1 and TRBJ2-7. TRBV1 is classified as a pseudogene. This CDR3 has 15 residues. CDR3 DNA: TGCACCAGCAGCCAAGAGCGACCAAACACCTACGAGCAGTACTTC. The encoded protein is CTSSQERPNTYEQYF.

Within the sample, this clonotype is medium-sized (0.01 to 0.1%). The gene calls are TRBV9 and TRBJ2-3; tentative D call: TRBD1 (6 bases). The V end was cut by 8 bases, the J end by 2 bases, with 18 bases between. This CDR3 is built from 15 residues. The germline V gene has CDR1 SGDLS and CDR2 YYNGEE. CDR3 nucleotides: TGTGCCAGTAAAGAATATCAGGGGAACACAGATACGCAGTATTTT. Translation: CASKEYQGNTDTQYF. Full variable domain (remainder filled in from reference TRBV9 and TRBJ2-3): DSGVTQTPKHLITATGQRVTLRCSPRSGDLSVYWYQQSLDQGLQFLIQYYNGEERAKGNILERFSAQQFPDLHSELNLSSLELGDSALYFCASKEYQGNTDTQYFGPGTRLTVL.

In its sample, this clonotype is large. This sequence joins TRBV9 and TRBJ2-2; D might be TRBD2 (5 bases). The germline V and J ends were trimmed by 4 bases and 8 bases, with 24 bases remaining between them. Germline-derived CDR1 and CDR2 are SGDLS and YYNGEE. CDR3 length: 17 residues. The chain's CDR3 is CASSRPRELPLVGELFF. CDR3 DNA: TGTGCCAGCAGCCGCCCGAGGGAGCTGCCGCTTGTGGGGGAGCTGTTTTTT.

This clonotype occurred many times. J is TRBJ2-1 and V is TRBV9, with TRBD2 matching 12 bases. Per germline, CDR1 SGDLS and CDR2 YYNGEE. Trimming removed 3 bases from V and 6 bases from J; junction bases left unmatched: 7. The CDR3 is made up of 16 amino acids. This CDR3 reads CASSATLAGGFNEQFF. DNA of the CDR3: TGTGCCAGCAGCGCGACTCTAGCGGGAGGGTTCAATGAGCAGTTCTTC.

This clonotype was recorded at least ten times. The CDR3 spells CASSVGRSEQFF. CDR3 sequence (DNA): TGTGCCAGCAGCGTAGGGCGCAGCGAGCAGTTCTTC. This chain connects TRBV9 to TRBJ2-1; D gene uncertain. The CDR3 spans 12 residues. Trimming removed 0 bases from V and 10 bases from J, with 8 bases in between. The germline gives CDR1 SGDLS, CDR2 YYNGEE.

This clonotype was detected ten times or more. The CDR3 region is CASSVWDTYNEQFF. DNA for the CDR3: TGTGCCAGCAGCGTATGGGACACCTACAATGAGCAGTTCTTC. The chain couples TRBV9 to TRBJ2-1, with a possible D match to TRBD1 (6 bases). Germline loops: CDR1 SGDLS, CDR2 YYNGEE. This CDR3 contains 14 residues. The ends were cut back, 1 base at V and 2 bases at J, with 7 bases in the middle.

This clonotype was seen many times. The genes are TRBV9 and TRBJ2-7, with 9 nucleotides matching TRBD1. Germline V gene lookup returns CDR1 SGDLS and CDR2 YYNGEE. The trim removed 3 bases at V and 1 base at J, leaving 5 bases unmatched. The CDR3 length is 15 residues. CDR3 nucleotides: TGTGCCAGCAGCGCAACCGGGACAGGGTCCTACGAGCAGTACTTC. This gives the protein CASSATGTGSYEQYF.

This clonotype was observed at least ten times. The gene calls are TRBV9 and TRBJ2-3; D ambiguous. The CDR3 extends over 18 amino acids. Germline-derived CDR1 and CDR2 are SGDLS and YYNGEE. Trimming removed 0 bases at V and 1 base at J, with 18 bases between. This chain's CDR3 is CASSVAPGLGFRTDTQYF. As DNA, the CDR3 is TGTGCCAGCAGCGTAGCGCCGGGCTTGGGATTCCGCACAGATACGCAGTATTTT. Together with reference TRBV9 and TRBJ2-3, the CDR3 gives the full variable domain: DSGVTQTPKHLITATGQRVTLRCSPRSGDLSVYWYQQSLDQGLQFLIQYYNGEERAKGNILERFSAQQFPDLHSELNLSSLELGDSALYFCASSVAPGLGFRTDTQYFGPGTRLTVL.

This clonotype was observed at least ten times. The genes are TRBV9 and TRBJ2-1, with TRBD2 identical over 8 bases. The germline gives CDR1 SGDLS, CDR2 YYNGEE. Trimming took 1 base from V and 4 from J; bases not matched to a gene: 7. This CDR3 contains 16 residues. The CDR3 coding sequence is TGTGCCAGCAGCGTACCCTCGGGACTAGAATACAATGAGCAGTTCTTC. Encoded protein: CASSVPSGLEYNEQFF.

This clonotype was seen ten or more times. The chain carries TRBV9 and TRBJ2-3; D possibly uses TRBD1 or TRBD2 (6 bases each). The length of the CDR3 is 16 residues. CDR1 is SGDLS, CDR2 YYNGEE, per germline. The V and J ends lost 4 bases and 5 bases respectively, with 20 bases between them. The CDR3 sequence: CASSQTGIKAGDTQYF. For the CDR3, the DNA is TGTGCCAGCAGCCAGACAGGAATCAAAGCGGGAGATACGCAGTATTTT. Full variable domain (missing parts from reference TRBV9 and TRBJ2-3): DSGVTQTPKHLITATGQRVTLRCSPRSGDLSVYWYQQSLDQGLQFLIQYYNGEERAKGNILERFSAQQFPDLHSELNLSSLELGDSALYFCASSQTGIKAGDTQYFGPGTRLTVL.